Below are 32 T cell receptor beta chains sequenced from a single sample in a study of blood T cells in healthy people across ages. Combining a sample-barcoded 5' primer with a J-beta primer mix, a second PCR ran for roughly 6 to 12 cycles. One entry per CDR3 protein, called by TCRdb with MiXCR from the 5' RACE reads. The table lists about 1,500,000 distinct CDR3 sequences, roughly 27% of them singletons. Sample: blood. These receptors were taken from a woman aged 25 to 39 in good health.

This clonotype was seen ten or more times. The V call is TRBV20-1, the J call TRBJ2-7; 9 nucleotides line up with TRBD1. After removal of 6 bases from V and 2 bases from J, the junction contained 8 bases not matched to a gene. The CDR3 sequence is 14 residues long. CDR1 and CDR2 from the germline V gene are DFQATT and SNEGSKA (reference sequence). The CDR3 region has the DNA TGCAGTGCGTCCGGGACAGGGAATACCTACGAGCAGTACTTC. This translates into CSASGTGNTYEQYF.

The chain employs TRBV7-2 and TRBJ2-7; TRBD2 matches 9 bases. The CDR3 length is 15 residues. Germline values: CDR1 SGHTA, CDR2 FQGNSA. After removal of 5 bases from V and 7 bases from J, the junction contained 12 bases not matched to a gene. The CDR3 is CASSGGAGGFNEQYF. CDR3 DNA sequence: TGTGCCAGCAGCGGGGGAGCGGGGGGTTTCAATGAGCAGTACTTC. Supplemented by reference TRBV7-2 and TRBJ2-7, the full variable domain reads GAGVSQSPSNKVTEKGKDVELRCDPISGHTALYWYRQSLGQGLEFLIYFQGNSAPDKSGLPSDRFSAERTGGSVSTLTIQRTQQEDSAVYLCASSGGAGGFNEQYFGPGTRLTVT.

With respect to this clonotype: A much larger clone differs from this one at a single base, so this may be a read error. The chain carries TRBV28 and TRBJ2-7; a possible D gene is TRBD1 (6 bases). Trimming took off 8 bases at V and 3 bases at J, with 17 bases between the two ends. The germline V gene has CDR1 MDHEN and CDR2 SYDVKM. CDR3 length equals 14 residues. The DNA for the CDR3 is TGTGCCAGCGCACCCAGGGACATGCGCTACGAGCAGTACTTC. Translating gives CASAPRDMRYEQYF.

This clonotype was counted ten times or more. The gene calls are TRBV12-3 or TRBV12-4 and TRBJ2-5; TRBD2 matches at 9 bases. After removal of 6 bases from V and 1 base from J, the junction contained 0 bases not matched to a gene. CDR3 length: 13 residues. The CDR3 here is CASRGLAQETQYF. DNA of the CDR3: TGTGCCAGCAGGGGACTAGCCCAAGAGACCCAGTACTTC.

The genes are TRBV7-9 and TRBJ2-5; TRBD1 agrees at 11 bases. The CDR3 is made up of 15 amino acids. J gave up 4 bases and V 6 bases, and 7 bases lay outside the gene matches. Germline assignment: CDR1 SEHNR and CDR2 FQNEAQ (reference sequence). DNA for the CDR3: TGTGCCAGCAGTCCAACCGGGACAGGGGGAGAGACCCAGTACTTC. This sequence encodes CASSPTGTGGETQYF.

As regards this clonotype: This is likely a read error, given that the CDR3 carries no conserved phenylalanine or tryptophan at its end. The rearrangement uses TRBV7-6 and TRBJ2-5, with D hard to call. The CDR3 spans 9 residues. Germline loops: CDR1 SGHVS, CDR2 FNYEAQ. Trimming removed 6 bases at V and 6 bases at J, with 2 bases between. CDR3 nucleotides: TGTGCCAGCAGGCAGACCCAGTACTCC. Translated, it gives CASRQTQYS.

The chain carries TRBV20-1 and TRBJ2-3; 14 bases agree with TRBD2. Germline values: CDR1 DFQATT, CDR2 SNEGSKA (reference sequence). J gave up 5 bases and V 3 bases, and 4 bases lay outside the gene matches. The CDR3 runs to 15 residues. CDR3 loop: CSASTGLAGVDTQYF. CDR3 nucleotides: TGCAGTGCTAGTACGGGACTAGCGGGAGTAGATACGCAGTATTTT.

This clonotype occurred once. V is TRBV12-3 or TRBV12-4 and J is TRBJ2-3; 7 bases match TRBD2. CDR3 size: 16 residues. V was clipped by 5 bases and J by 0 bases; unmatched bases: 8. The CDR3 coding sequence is TGTGCCAGCAGTCGAGGACTAGGAGGGAGCACAGATACGCAGTATTTT. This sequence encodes CASSRGLGGSTDTQYF.

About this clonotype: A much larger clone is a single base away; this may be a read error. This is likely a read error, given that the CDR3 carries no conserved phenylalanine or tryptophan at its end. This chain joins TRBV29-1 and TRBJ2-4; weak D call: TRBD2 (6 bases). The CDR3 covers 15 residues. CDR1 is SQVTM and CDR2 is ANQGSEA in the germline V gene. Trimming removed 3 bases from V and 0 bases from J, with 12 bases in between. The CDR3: CSVEGLTEAKNIQYS. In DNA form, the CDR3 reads TGCAGCGTTGAGGGACTCACGGAAGCCAAAAACATTCAGTACTCC.

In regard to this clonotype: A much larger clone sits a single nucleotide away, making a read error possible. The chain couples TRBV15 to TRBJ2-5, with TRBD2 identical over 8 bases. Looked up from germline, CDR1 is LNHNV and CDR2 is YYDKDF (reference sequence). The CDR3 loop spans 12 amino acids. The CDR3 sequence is CAASRAGVEQYF. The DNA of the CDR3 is TGTGCCGCCAGCAGAGCGGGGGTAGAGCAGTACTTC.

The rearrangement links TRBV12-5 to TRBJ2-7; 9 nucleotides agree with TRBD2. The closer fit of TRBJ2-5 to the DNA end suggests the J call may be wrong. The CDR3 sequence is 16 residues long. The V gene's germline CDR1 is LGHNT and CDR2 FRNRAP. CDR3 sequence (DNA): TGTGCTAGTGGTTTGGCGAAAGCGGGGGGTGTCGAGACCCAGTACTTC. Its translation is CASGLAKAGGVETQYF.

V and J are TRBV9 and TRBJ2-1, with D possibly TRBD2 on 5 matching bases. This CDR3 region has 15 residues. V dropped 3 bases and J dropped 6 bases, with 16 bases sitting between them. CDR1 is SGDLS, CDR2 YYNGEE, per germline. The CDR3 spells CASSGVKGDSNEQFF. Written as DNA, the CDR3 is TGTGCCAGCAGCGGCGTAAAGGGAGATTCCAATGAGCAGTTCTTC. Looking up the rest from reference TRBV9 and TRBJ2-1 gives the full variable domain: DSGVTQTPKHLITATGQRVTLRCSPRSGDLSVYWYQQSLDQGLQFLIQYYNGEERAKGNILERFSAQQFPDLHSELNLSSLELGDSALYFCASSGVKGDSNEQFFGPGTRLTVL.

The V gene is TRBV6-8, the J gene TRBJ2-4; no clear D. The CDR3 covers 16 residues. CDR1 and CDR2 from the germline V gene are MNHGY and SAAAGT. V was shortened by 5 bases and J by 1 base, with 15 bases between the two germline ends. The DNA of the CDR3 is TGTGCCAGCAGTACCTGGCCGGTTCGGGCCAAAAACATTCAGTACTTC. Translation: CASSTWPVRAKNIQYF.

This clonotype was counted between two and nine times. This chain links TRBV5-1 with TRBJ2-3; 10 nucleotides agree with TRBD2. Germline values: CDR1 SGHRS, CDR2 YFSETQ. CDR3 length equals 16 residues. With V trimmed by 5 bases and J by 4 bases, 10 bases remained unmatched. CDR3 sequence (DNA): TGCGCCAGCAGGGCAGGACTAGCGGTTTTCTCAGATACGCAGTATTTT. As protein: CASRAGLAVFSDTQYF.

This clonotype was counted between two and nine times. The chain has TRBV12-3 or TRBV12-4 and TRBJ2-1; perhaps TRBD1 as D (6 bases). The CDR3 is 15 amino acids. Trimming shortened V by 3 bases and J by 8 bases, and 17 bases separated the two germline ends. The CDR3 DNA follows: TGTGCCAGCAGTTTGACAGGTTTTGATACGGATGAGCAGTTCTTC. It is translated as CASSLTGFDTDEQFF.

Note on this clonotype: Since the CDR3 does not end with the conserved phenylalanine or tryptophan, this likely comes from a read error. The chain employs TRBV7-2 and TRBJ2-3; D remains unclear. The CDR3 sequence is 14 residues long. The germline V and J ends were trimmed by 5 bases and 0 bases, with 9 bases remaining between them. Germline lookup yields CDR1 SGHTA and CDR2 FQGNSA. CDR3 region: CASSPARSTDTQYL. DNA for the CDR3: TGTGCCAGCAGCCCAGCGCGTAGCACAGATACGCAGTATTTG.

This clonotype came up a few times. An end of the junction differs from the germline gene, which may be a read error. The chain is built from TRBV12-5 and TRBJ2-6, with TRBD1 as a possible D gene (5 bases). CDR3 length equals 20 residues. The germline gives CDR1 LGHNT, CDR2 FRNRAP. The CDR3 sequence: CASGLLVGKVKVLGANALTF. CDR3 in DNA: TGTGCTAGTGGTTTGTTAGTGGGTAAGGTTAAGGTCCTTGGGGCCAACGCCCTGACTTTC. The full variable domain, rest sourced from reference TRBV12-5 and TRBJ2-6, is DARVTQTPRHKVTEMGQEVTMRCQPILGHNTVFWYRQTMMQGLELLAYFRNRAPLDDSGMPKDRFSAEMPDATLATLKIQPSEPRDSAVYFCASGLLVGKVKVLGANALTFGAGSRLTVL.

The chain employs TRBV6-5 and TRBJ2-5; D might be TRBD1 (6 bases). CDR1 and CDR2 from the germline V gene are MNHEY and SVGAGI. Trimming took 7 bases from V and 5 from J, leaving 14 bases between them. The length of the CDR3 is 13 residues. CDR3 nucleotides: TGTGCCAGCACCGAAACAGGGCAGGAGACCCAGTACTTC. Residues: CASTETGQETQYF.

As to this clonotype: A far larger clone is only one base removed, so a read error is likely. CDR3 sequence: CSVGFSYGQYF. CDR3 bases: TGCAGCGTTGGGTTCAGCTACGGGCAGTACTTC. The chain employs TRBV29-1 and TRBJ2-4; D is uncertain. V was pared by 4 bases and J by 13 bases, with 14 bases between. From germline, CDR1 is SQVTM and CDR2 ANQGSEA. The CDR3 is 11 amino acids. Based on the CDR3 plus reference TRBV29-1 and TRBJ2-4, the full variable domain is SAVISQKPSRDICQRGTSLTIQCQVDSQVTMMFWYRQQPGQSLTLIATANQGSEATYESGFVIDKFPISRPNLTFSTLTVSNMSPEDSSIYLCSVGFSYGQYFGAGTRLSVL.

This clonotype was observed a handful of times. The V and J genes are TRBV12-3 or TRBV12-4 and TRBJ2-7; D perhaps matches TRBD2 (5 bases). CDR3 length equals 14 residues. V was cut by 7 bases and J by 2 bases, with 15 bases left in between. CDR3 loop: CASTIRRGTYEQYF. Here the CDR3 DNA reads TGTGCCAGCACCATTAGAAGAGGGACCTACGAGCAGTACTTC.

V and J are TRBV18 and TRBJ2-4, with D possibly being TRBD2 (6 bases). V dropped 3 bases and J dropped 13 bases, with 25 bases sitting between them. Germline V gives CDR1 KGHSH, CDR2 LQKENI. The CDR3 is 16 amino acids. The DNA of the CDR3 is TGTGCCAGCTCACCCCTGGGACTCCAGAGTTACAATGAGCAGTACTTC. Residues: CASSPLGLQSYNEQYF.

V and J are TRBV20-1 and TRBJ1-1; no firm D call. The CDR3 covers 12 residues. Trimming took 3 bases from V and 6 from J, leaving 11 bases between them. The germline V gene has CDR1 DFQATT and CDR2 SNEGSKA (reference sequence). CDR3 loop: CSASYSRAEAFF. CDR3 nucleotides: TGCAGTGCTAGTTACTCACGCGCTGAAGCTTTCTTT.

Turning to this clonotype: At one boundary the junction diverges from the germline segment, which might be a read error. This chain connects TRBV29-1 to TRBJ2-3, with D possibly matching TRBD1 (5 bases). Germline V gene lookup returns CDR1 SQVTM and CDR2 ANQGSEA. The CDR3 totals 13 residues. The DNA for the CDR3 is TGCAGCGTTGCTAGGGGCCGCACAGATACGCAGGATTTT. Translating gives CSVARGRTDTQDF.

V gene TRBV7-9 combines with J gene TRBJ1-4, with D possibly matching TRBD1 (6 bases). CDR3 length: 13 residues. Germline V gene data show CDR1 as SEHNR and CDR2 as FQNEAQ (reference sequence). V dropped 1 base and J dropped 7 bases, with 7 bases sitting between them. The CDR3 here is CASSLDRAEKLFF. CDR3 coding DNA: TGTGCCAGCAGCTTAGACAGGGCTGAAAAACTGTTTTTT.

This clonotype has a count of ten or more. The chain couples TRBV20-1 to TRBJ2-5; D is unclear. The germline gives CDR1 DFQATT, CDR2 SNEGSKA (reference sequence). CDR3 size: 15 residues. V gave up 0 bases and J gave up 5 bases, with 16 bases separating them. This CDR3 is CSARDTRISLETQYF. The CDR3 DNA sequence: TGCAGTGCTAGAGATACCCGAATCTCACTTGAGACCCAGTACTTC.

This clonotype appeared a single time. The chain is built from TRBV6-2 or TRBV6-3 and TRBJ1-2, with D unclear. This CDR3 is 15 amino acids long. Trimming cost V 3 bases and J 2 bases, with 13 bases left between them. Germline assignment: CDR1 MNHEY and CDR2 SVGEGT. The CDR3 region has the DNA TGTGCCAGCAGTTATCCTGAGGGCGCCAACTATGGCTACACCTTC. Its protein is CASSYPEGANYGYTF.

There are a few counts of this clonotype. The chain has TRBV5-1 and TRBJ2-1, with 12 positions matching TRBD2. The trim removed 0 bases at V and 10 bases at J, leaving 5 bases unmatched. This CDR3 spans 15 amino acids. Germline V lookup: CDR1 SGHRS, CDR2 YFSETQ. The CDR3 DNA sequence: TGCGCCAGCAGCTTGGGCCCTCTAGCGGGAGGGGAGCAGTTCTTC. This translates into CASSLGPLAGGEQFF.

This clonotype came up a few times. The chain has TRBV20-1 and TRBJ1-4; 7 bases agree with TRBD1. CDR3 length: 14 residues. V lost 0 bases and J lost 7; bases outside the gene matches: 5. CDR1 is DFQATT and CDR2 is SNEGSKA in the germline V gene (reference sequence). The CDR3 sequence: CSARDQGDGEKLFF. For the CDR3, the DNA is TGCAGTGCTAGAGATCAGGGGGACGGTGAAAAACTGTTTTTT.

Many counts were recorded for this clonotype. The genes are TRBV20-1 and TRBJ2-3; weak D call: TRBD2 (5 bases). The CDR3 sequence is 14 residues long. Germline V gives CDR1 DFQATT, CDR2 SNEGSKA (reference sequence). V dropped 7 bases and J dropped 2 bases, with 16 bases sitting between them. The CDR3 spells CSGLIGLFTDTQYF. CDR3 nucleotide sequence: TGCAGTGGACTAATAGGACTCTTCACAGATACGCAGTATTTT.

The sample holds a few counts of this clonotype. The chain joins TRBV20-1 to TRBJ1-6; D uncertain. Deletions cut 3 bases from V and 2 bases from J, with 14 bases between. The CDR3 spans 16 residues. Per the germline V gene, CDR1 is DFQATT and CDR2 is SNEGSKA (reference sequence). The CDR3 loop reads CSASLGKDTYNSPLHF. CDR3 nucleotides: TGCAGTGCTAGTCTGGGTAAAGACACCTATAATTCACCCCTCCACTTT.

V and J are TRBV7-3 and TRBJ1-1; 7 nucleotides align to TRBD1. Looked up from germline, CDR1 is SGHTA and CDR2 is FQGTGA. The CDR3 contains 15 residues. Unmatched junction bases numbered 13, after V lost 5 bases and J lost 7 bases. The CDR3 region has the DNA TGTGCCAGCAGCCCCTCACAGGGGCTCCTGAATGAAGCTTTCTTT. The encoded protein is CASSPSQGLLNEAFF. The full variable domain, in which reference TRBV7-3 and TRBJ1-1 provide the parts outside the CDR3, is GAGVSQTPSNKVTEKGKYVELRCDPISGHTALYWYRQSLGQGPEFLIYFQGTGAADDSGLPNDRFFAVRPEGSVSTLKIQRTERGDSAVYLCASSPSQGLLNEAFFGQGTRLTVV.

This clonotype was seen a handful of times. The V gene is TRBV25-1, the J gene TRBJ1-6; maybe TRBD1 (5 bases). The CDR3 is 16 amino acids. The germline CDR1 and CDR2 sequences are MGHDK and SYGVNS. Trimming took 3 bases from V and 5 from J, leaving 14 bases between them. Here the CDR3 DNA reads TGTGCCAGCAGTGACCCCCCAGGGATCCATAATTCACCCCTCCACTTT. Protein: CASSDPPGIHNSPLHF.